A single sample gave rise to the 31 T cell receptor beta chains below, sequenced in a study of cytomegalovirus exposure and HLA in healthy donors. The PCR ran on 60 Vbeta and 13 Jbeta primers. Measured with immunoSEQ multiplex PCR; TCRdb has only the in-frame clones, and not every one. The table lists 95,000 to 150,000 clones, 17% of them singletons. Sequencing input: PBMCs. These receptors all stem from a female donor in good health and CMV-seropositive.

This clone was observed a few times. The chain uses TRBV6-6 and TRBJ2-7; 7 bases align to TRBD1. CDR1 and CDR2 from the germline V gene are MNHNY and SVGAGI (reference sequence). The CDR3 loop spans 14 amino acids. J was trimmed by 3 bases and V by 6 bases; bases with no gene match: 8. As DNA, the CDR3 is TGTGCCAGCAGATCCGGGACAGTTATCTACGAGCAGTACTTC. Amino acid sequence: CASRSGTVIYEQYF.

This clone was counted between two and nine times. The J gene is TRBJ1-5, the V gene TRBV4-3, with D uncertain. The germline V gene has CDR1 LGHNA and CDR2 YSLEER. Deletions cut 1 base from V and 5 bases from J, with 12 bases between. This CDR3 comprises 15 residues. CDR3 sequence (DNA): TGCGCCAGCAGCCAAGTCTATTCCCGGGATCAGCCCCAGCATTTT. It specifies CASSQVYSRDQPQHF.

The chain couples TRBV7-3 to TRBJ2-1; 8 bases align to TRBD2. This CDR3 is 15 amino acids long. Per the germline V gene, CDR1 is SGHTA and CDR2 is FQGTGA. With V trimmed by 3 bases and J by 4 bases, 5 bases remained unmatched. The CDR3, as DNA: TGTGCCAGCAGCTTTTCGGGAGGGTCTTACAATGAGCAGTTCTTC. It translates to CASSFSGGSYNEQFF.

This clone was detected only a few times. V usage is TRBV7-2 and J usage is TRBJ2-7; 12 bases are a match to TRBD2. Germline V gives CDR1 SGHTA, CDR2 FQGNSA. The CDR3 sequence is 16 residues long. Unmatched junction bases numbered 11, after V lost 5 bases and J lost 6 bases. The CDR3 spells CASSRVLAGGPGEQYF. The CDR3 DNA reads TGTGCCAGCAGCCGTGTCCTAGCGGGGGGGCCCGGCGAGCAGTACTTC.

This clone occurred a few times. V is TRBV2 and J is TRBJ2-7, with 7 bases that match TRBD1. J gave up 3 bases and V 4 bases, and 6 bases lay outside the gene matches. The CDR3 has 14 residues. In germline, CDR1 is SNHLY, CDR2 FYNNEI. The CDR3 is CASSVETGYYEQYF. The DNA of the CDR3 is TGTGCCAGCAGTGTCGAGACAGGGTACTACGAGCAGTACTTC.

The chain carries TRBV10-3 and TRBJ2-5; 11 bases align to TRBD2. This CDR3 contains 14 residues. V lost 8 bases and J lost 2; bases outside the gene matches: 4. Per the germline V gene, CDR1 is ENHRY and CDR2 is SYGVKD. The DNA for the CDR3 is TGTGCCATCGGGACTAGCGGAGGTCAAGAGACCCAGTACTTC. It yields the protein CAIGTSGGQETQYF.

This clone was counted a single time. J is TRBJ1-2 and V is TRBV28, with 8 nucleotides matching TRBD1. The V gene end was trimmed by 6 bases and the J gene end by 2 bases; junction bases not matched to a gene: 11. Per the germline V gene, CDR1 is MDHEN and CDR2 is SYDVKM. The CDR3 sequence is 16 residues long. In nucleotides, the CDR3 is TGTGCCAGCAGACCCATAGGACAGGGAATCAACTATGGCTACACCTTC. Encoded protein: CASRPIGQGINYGYTF.

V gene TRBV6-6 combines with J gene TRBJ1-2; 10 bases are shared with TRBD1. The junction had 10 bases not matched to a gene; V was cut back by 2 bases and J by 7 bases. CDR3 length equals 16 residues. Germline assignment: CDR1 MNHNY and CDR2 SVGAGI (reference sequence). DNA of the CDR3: TGTGCCAGCAGTTACCCACCCGGGACAGGGGCTCTTGGCTACACCTTC. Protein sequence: CASSYPPGTGALGYTF.

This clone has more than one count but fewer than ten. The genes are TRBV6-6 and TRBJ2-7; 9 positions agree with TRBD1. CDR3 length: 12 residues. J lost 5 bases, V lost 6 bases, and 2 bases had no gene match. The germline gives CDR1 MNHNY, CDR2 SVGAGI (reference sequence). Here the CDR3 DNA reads TGTGCCAGCAGGGACAGGGGTCACGAGCAGTACTTC. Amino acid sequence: CASRDRGHEQYF.

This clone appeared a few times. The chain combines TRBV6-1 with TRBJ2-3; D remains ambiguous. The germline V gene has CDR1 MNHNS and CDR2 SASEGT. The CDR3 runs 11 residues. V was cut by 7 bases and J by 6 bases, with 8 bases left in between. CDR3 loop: CASNYVDTQYF. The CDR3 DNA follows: TGTGCCAGCAACTACGTGGATACGCAGTATTTT.

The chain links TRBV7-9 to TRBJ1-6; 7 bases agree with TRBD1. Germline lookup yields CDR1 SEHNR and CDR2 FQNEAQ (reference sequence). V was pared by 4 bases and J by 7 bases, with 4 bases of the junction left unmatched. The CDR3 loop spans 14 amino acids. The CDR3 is CASSSRDSNSPLHF. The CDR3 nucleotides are TGTGCCAGCAGCTCGCGGGACAGCAATTCACCCCTCCACTTT.

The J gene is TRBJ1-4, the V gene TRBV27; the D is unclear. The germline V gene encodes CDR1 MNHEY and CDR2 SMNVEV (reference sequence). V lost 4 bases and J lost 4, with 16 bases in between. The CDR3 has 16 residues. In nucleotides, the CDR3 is TGTGCCAGCAGTTCTCGGCGGGGTAAGGGTAATGAAAAACTGTTTTTT. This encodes CASSSRRGKGNEKLFF.

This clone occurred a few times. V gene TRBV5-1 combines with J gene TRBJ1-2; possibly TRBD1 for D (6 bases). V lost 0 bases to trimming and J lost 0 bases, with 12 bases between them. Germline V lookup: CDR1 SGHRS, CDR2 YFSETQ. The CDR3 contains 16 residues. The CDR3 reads CASSLGGQSANYGYTF. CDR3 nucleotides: TGCGCCAGCAGCTTGGGAGGACAGTCTGCTAACTATGGCTACACCTTC.

Written as DNA, the CDR3 is TGTGCCAGCTCACTCCGGACAGCCCCCGGGGGGGGCTACACCTTC. It translates to CASSLRTAPGGGYTF. This chain uses TRBV18 with TRBJ1-2; D perhaps matches TRBD1 (6 bases). Germline-derived CDR1 and CDR2 are KGHSH and LQKENI. The length of the CDR3 is 15 residues. V lost 4 bases, J lost 8 bases, and 20 bases lay in between.

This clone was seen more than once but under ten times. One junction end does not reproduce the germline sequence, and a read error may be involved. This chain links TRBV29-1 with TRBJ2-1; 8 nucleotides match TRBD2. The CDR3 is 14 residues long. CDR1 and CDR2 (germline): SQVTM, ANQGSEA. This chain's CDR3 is CSVAPSGLEAGVIF. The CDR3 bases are TGCAGCGTTGCCCCTAGCGGGCTGGAGGCGGGGGTCATCTTC.

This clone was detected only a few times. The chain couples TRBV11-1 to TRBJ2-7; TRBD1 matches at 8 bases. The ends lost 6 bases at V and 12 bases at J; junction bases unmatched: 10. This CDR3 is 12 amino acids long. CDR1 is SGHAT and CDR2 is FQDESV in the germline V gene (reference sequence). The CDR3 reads CASSYAEDRAYF. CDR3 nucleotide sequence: TGTGCCAGCAGTTACGCCGAGGACAGGGCGTACTTC.

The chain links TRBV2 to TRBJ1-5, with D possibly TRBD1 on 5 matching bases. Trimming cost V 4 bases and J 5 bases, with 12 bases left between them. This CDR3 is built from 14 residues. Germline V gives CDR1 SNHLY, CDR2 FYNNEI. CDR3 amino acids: CASSGGVGDQPQHF. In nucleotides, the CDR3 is TGTGCCAGCAGTGGGGGGGTAGGCGATCAGCCCCAGCATTTT.

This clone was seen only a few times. The CDR3 DNA follows: TGTGCCAGCAGTTTGGGGACAGGGCACACTGAAGCTTTCTTT. It encodes CASSLGTGHTEAFF. J is TRBJ1-1 and V is TRBV28; TRBD1 aligns across 9 bases. With V trimmed by 3 bases and J by 3 bases, 2 bases remained unmatched. The length of the CDR3 is 14 residues. The V gene's germline CDR1 is MDHEN and CDR2 SYDVKM. The full variable domain, its missing parts supplied by reference TRBV28 and TRBJ1-1, is DVKVTQSSRYLVKRTGEKVFLECVQDMDHENMFWYRQDPGLGLRLIYFSYDVKMKEKGDIPEGYSVSREKKERFSLILESASTNQTSMYLCASSLGTGHTEAFFGQGTRLTVV.

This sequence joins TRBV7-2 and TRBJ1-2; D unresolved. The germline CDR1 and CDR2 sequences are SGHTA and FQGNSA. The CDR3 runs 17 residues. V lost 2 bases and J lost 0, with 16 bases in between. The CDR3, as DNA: TGTGCCAGCAGCTTAAGCCCTCAGACGGACTCTAACTATGGCTACACCTTC. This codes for CASSLSPQTDSNYGYTF. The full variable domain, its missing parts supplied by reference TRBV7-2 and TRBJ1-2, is GAGVSQSPSNKVTEKGKDVELRCDPISGHTALYWYRQSLGQGLEFLIYFQGNSAPDKSGLPSDRFSAERTGGSVSTLTIQRTQQEDSAVYLCASSLSPQTDSNYGYTFGSGTRLTVV.

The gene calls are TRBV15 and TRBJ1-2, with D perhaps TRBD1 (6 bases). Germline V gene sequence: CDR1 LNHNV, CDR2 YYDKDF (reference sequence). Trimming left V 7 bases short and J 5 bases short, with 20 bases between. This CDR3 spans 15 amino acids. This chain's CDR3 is CATTPDGGFGYGYTF. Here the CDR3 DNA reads TGTGCCACCACTCCTGATGGGGGCTTTGGGTATGGCTACACCTTC.

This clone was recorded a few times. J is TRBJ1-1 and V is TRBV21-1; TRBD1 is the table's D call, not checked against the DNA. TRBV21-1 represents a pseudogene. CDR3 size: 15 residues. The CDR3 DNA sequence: TGTGCCAGCAGTCTCAGGGGGCGCGTGGGCACTGAAGCTTTCTTT. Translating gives CASSLRGRVGTEAFF.

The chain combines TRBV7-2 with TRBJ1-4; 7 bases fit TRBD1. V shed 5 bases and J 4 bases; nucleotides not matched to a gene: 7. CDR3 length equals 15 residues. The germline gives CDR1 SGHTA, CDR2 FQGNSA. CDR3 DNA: TGTGCCAGCAGCCGAGGGACAGCTTTTAATGAAAAACTGTTTTTT. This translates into CASSRGTAFNEKLFF.

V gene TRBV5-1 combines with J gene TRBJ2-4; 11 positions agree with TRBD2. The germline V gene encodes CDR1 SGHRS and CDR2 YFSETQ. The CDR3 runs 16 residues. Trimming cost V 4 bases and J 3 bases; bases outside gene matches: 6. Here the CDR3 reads CASSPLAGGGKNIQYF. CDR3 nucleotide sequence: TGCGCCAGCAGCCCTTTAGCGGGAGGGGGCAAAAACATTCAGTACTTC.

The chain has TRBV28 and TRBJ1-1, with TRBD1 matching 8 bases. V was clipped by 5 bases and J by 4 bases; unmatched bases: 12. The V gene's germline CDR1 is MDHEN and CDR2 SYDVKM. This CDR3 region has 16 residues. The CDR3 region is CASSPLPITGGTEAFF. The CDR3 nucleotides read TGTGCCAGCAGTCCACTACCGATAACAGGGGGCACTGAAGCTTTCTTT.

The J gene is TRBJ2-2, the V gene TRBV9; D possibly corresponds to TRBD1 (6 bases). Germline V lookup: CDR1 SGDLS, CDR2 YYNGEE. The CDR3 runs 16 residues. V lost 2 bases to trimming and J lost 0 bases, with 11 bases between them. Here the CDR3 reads CASSVQGWANTGELFF. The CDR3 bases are TGTGCCAGCAGCGTTCAGGGGTGGGCGAACACCGGGGAGCTGTTTTTT.

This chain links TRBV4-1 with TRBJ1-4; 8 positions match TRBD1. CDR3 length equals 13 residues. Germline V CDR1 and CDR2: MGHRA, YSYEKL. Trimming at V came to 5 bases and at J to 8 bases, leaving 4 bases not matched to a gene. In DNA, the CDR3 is TGCGCCAGCAGCGTGACAGGGGTGGAAAAACTGTTTTTT. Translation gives CASSVTGVEKLFF.

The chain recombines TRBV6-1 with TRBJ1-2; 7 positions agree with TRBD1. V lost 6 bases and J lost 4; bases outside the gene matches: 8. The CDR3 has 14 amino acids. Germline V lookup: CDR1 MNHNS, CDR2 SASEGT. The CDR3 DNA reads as TGTGCCAGCAGAGCTAGGGGACAGTTCTATGGCTACACCTTC. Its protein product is CASRARGQFYGYTF.

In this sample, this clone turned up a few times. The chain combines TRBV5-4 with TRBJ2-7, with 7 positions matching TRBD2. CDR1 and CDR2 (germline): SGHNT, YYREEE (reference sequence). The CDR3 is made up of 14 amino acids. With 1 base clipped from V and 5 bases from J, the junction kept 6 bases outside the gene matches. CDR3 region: CASSLKQGGDEQYF. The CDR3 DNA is TGTGCCAGCAGCTTGAAGCAGGGAGGGGACGAGCAGTACTTC.

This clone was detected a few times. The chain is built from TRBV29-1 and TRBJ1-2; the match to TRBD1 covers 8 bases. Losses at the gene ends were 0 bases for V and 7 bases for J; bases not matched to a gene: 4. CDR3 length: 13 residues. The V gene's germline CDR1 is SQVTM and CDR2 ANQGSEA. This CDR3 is CSVEDQGAGGYTF. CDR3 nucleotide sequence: TGCAGCGTTGAAGACCAGGGGGCGGGTGGCTACACCTTC. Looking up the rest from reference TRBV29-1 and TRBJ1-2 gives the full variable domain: SAVISQKPSRDICQRGTSLTIQCQVDSQVTMMFWYRQQPGQSLTLIATANQGSEATYESGFVIDKFPISRPNLTFSTLTVSNMSPEDSSIYLCSVEDQGAGGYTFGSGTRLTVV.

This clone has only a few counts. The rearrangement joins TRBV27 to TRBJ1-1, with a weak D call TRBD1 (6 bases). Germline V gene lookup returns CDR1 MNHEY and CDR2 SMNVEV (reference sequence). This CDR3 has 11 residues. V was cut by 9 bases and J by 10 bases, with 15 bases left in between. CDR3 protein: CASNGGGGAFF. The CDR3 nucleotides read TGTGCCAGTAATGGGGGCGGGGGAGCTTTCTTT.

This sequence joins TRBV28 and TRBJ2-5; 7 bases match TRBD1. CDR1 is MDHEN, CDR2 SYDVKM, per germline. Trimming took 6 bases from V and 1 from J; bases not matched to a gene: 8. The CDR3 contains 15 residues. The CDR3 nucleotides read TGTGCCAGCAGGCGACTGGGACAGCTCCAAGAGACCCAGTACTTC. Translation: CASRRLGQLQETQYF.